The rows below give T cell receptor beta chains drawn from one sample of a study of blood T cell repertoires in COVID-19. The repertoire was sequenced with immunoSEQ multiplex PCR; TCRdb's copy has only in-frame clones and lacks some. The data show 150,000 to 250,000 clones, with around 90% seen just once and approximately 2% held by the top ten. Sequencing was carried out using PBMCs or T cells enriched from blood (not recorded which). Every receptor here comes from a woman in her 30s who had recovered from COVID-19. Each CDR3 is given with its conserved first and last residue. D genes are given only for firm matches. Rows give clone size only sometimes, using once, few, many, or a class for an expanded clone.

clone_size d_call j_call v_call cdr3_nt cdr3_aa
once . TRBJ2-5 TRBV4-2 TGTGCCAGCAGCCAAGATCTTTTAGCGGCGGAGACCCAGTACTTC CASSQDLLAAETQYF
. . TRBJ1-5 TRBV30 TGTGCCTGGAGTGTACTCGGTATCTATCAGCCCCAGCATTTT CAWSVLGIYQPQHF
. TRBD2 TRBJ2-2 TRBV9 TGTGCCAGCAGCGTAGCGACTAGCGGTGCCGGGGAGCTGTTTTTT CASSVATSGAGELFF
. . TRBJ1-1 TRBV9 TGTGCCAGCAGCGGGGCTCTCCCGAACACTGAAGCTTTCTTT CASSGALPNTEAFF
. . TRBJ2-1 TRBV7-6 TGTGCCAGCAGCTTAACAGGGTTCACCTACAATGAGCAGTTCTTC CASSLTGFTYNEQFF
. TRBD2 TRBJ2-7 TRBV4-1 TGCGCCAGCAGCACCAAACAATCCCTGGGAGGACTAGCGGGATCTTGGGAGCAGTACTTC CASSTKQSLGGLAGSWEQYF
. . TRBJ2-7 TRBV11-2 TGTGCCAGCAGCTTAGAAGGGAGCTCCTACGAGCAGTACTTC CASSLEGSSYEQYF
. . TRBJ2-1 TRBV5-5 TGTGCCAGCAGCGCGACCTACAATGAGCAGTTCTTC CASSATYNEQFF
. . TRBJ1-5 TRBV18 TGTGCCAGCTCACCGGATTCGGTACGGGGGGCCCAGCATTTT CASSPDSVRGAQHF
. TRBD2 TRBJ2-1 TRBV7-3 TGTGCCAGCAGCTTAAACGGGAGGGCCCTTTTCCATGAGCAGTTCTTC CASSLNGRALFHEQFF
. . TRBJ1-2 TRBV19 TGTGCCAGTGAAGAGGTAGGGGGACACTATGGCTACACCTTC CASEEVGGHYGYTF
. . TRBJ2-2 TRBV2 TGTGCCAGCAGTGCCCGGACAGCCAACACCGGGGAGCTGTTTTTT CASSARTANTGELFF
. TRBD1 TRBJ2-7 TRBV7-9 TGTGCCAGCAGCTACCGGGACAGACCCTACGAGCAGTACTTC CASSYRDRPYEQYF
. TRBD2 TRBJ2-7 TRBV15 TGTGCCACTGGGAAGGCGGGAGTGGGCTACGAGCAGTACTTC CATGKAGVGYEQYF
. TRBD1 TRBJ1-1 TRBV19 TGTGCCAGTAGAATGGACAGGCGTTATGGGAACACTGAAGCTTTCTTT CASRMDRRYGNTEAFF
. . TRBJ1-3 TRBV2 TGTGCCAGCAGTGAACTCCCCCGCTCTGGAAACACCATATATTTT CASSELPRSGNTIYF
. TRBD1 TRBJ1-4 TRBV7-9 TGTGCCAGCAGCTCAGGGGGATCTAATGAAAAACTGTTTTTT CASSSGGSNEKLFF
. . TRBJ2-1 TRBV7-3 TGTGCCAGCAGCCCCAGAGGGTCCTACAATGAGCAGTTCTTC CASSPRGSYNEQFF
. . TRBJ1-5 TRBV19 TGTGCCAGTAGTATAGTCGGCAGGGAGGACCATCAGCCCCAGCATTTT CASSIVGREDHQPQHF
. . TRBJ1-2 TRBV9 TGTGCCAGCAGCGTAGAGATTACAGGCAACTATGGCTACACCTTC CASSVEITGNYGYTF
. TRBD2 TRBJ2-3 TRBV5-1 TGCGCCAGCAAGTTAGCGGGGGGCGCAGATACGCAGTATTTT CASKLAGGADTQYF
. TRBD1 TRBJ2-7 TRBV10-3 TGTGCCATCAGTGATTCTTCGGACAGGGGCCACGAGCAGTACTTC CAISDSSDRGHEQYF
. TRBD2 TRBJ2-3 TRBV30 TGTGCCTTACTAGCGGGGGGGCTGTCAGATACGCAGTATTTT CALLAGGLSDTQYF
. TRBD2 TRBJ2-3 TRBV3-1/TRBV3-2 TGTGCCAGCAGCTTTACTAGCGGGAGGGCCACAGATACGCAGTATTTT CASSFTSGRATDTQYF
. TRBD1 TRBJ1-2 TRBV6-5 TGTGCCAGCAGTCAACGCCGGACAGGGGGCGGCTACACCTTC CASSQRRTGGGYTF
. . TRBJ1-4 TRBV5-8 TGTGCCAGCAGCACGGGGGAACGGAGTAATGAAAAACTGTTTTTT CASSTGERSNEKLFF
. . TRBJ2-3 TRBV29-1 TGCAGCGTTGCGGTTCTTGGAGGGTTTGATACGCAGTATTTT CSVAVLGGFDTQYF
. TRBD1 TRBJ1-5 TRBV15 TGTGCCACCAGTCCGGACAGGGTAGGGCAGCCCCAGCATTTT CATSPDRVGQPQHF
. . TRBJ1-1 TRBV6-5 TGTGCCAGCAGTTTCGGGGGGAAGAACACTGAAGCTTTCTTT CASSFGGKNTEAFF
. TRBD1 TRBJ2-7 TRBV6-1 TGTGCCAGCAGTGACCCGGGACAGGGTATCAAGAGGTACGAGCAGTACTTC CASSDPGQGIKRYEQYF
once TRBD1 TRBJ2-2 TRBV5-1 TGCGCCAGCAGCTATGGGACAGGGGAACCGAGGGAGCTGTTTTTT CASSYGTGEPRELFF
. TRBD1 TRBJ1-2 TRBV2 TGTGCCAGCAGCTGGGGACAGGGTATCTATGGCTACACCTTC CASSWGQGIYGYTF
. . TRBJ1-1 TRBV9 TGTGCCAGCAGCCCCTCCCGGGAAGGAGGAAAACAAAAAGCTTTCTTT CASSPSREGGKQKAFF
. . TRBJ2-6 TRBV7-2 TGTGCCAGCAGCTTAGCGGGGGCAGCGGCCAACGTCCTGACTTTC CASSLAGAAANVLTF
. TRBD1 TRBJ1-2 TRBV5-4 TGTGCCAGCAGCTTGGTTCAGGGGGGTGGCTACACCTTC CASSLVQGGGYTF